Each of the 4 T cell receptor beta chains below was sequenced from the same sample in a study of blood T cell repertoires in COVID-19. The data were produced by immunoSEQ multiplex PCR, yet TCRdb's version contains in-frame clones alone and is incomplete. This sample has around 100,000 clones; roughly nine tenths occur once, and the top ten carry roughly 32%. The sample was peripheral blood. The receptors originated from an elderly woman with acute or convalescent COVID-19.

V and J are TRBV5-1 and TRBJ2-1; 9 positions match TRBD1. V lost 3 bases and J lost 15; bases outside the gene matches: 7. The germline gives CDR1 SGHRS, CDR2 YFSETQ. The CDR3 contains 12 residues. The CDR3 reads CASSSTGGVWFF. The CDR3 region has the DNA TGCGCCAGCAGCTCAACAGGGGGCGTTTGGTTCTTC.

V usage is TRBV11-2 and J usage is TRBJ1-1; D possibly corresponds to TRBD1 (6 bases). Per the germline V gene, CDR1 is SGHAT and CDR2 is FQNNGV. Deletions cut 5 bases from V and 11 bases from J, with 15 bases between. This CDR3 region has 12 residues. The CDR3 region is CASSLQGFLAFF. The CDR3 nucleotides read TGTGCCAGCAGCCTACAGGGATTCCTGGCTTTCTTT.

This clone was counted only a few times. The genes are TRBV18 and TRBJ1-1; D might be TRBD1 (5 bases). The germline V gene encodes CDR1 KGHSH and CDR2 LQKENI. This CDR3 is 14 amino acids long. V was pared by 2 bases and J by 2 bases, with 9 bases between. CDR3 sequence (DNA): TGTGCCAGCTCACCAAACAGGATAAACACTGAAGCTTTCTTT. Residues: CASSPNRINTEAFF.

V is TRBV28 and J is TRBJ1-2, with D uncertain. The V and J ends lost 6 bases and 4 bases respectively, with 9 bases between them. Germline loops: CDR1 MDHEN, CDR2 SYDVKM. This CDR3 region has 12 residues. The CDR3, as DNA: TGTGCCAGCAGCCCGTCGGGCTATGGCTACACCTTC. It encodes CASSPSGYGYTF.